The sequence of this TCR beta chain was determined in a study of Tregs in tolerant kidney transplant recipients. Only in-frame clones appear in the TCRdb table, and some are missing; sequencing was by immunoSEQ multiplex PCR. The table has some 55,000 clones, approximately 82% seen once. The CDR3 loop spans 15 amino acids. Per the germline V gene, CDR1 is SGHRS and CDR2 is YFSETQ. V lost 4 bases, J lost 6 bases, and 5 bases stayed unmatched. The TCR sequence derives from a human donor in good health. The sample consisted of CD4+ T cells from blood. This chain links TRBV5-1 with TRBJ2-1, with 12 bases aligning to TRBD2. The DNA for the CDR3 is TGCGCCAGCAGCACTAGCGGGAGGAGGGGCAATGAGCAGTTCTTC. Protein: CASSTSGRRGNEQFF.